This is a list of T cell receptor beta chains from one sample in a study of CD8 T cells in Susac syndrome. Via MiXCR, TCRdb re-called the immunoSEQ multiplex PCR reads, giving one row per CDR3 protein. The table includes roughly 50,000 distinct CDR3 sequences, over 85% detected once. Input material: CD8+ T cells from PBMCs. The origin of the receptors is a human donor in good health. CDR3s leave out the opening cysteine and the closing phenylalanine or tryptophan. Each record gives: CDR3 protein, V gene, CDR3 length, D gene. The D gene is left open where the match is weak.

ASMDWNTNIEQF TRBV19 12 NA
SDTGPRETQY TRBV29-1 10 NA
ASSVASYTYEQY TRBV9 12 NA
ASSHLLGTGDGYT TRBV23-1 13 TRBD1
ASSPITGKKTQY TRBV3-1 12 NA
SVTDRETQY TRBV29-1 9 NA
ASSPSSVSYNEQF TRBV5-1 13 NA
ASSSSGSLRY TRBV7-2 10 TRBD2
ATKPGGHEQY TRBV10-3 10 NA
ASSFTPLGADTEAF TRBV5-1 14 NA
ASSYPPSGRGPNEQF TRBV6-5 15 TRBD2
ASSPRQVGNTEAF TRBV5-1 13 NA
AWSVGLGLYGYT TRBV30 12 NA
ASSETSVSGANVLT TRBV25-1 14 NA
ASSFSGTSSHEQY TRBV5-1 13 TRBD2
ASSLVGQPTALGANVLT TRBV7-9 17 TRBD1